This T cell receptor (beta chain) came from a study of blood T cell repertoires in COVID-19. At the level of the study: The study drew acute and convalescent COVID-19 samples from the United States, Italy and Spain.

The CDR3 covers 11 residues. Germline V gene data show CDR1 as MNHEY and CDR2 as SVGAGI. Trimming removed 10 bases at V and 2 bases at J, with 6 bases between. Recruitment covered fewer than 25 US areas and drew participants whose ages spanned about 18 to 90 years. Data came from immunoSEQ multiplex PCR; TCRdb stores just in-frame clones and leaves some out. The table lists approximately 170,000 clones, approximately 80% of them singletons. This TCR was sampled from a man in his fifties who had recovered from COVID-19. The specimen was PBMCs or T cells enriched from blood (not recorded which). This chain uses TRBV6-5 with TRBJ1-3, with no clear D. The chain's CDR3 is CATTTGNTIYF. CDR3 bases: TGTGCCACCACAACTGGAAACACCATATATTTT.